This T cell receptor (beta chain) emerged from a study of shared clonotypes between healthy human individuals (dated by TCRdb to about 2020). Background for the entire study: A few men and two women, aged 18 to 49 years, made up the cohort. Per donor, leukapheresis produced somewhere between about 0.94 and 10 billion PBMCs. To estimate repertoire size and how much clonotypes are shared between individuals, the study performed deep sequencing of blood TCR repertoires from a few healthy adults. Different laboratories and diverse techniques were used to prepare libraries and sequence TCR repertoires, to increase sequencing depth and limit assay-specific biases.

Overall results and qualifications from the work: The small number of donors limited the genetic and exposure-history diversity represented. Sampling was restricted to blood, and TCR repertoires in tissue are likely to differ from TCR repertoires in blood. Pairwise subsampling led to the expectation that sequencing depth would affect the degree of clonotype sharing among donors.

Using the deep immunoSEQ assay, TCR CDR3 regions were amplified from genomic DNA by multiplex PCR. Genomic DNA extracted from each cell subset was distributed evenly over all wells of several immunoSEQ 96-well plates, and each plate served as one replicate. For unsorted PBMC, approximately 300 ng of genomic DNA, equivalent to approximately 30,000 T cell genomes, went into each replicate PCR. Genomic DNA from unsorted PBMC was sequenced over ten immunoSEQ deep assay plates. The purified libraries were quantified using a Qubit 3.0 fluorometer, sized with a Bioanalyzer 2100, and then quantified again using the KAPA Library Quantification kit. A separate single-read 150-cycle Illumina NextSeq 550 flow cell was used to sequence each immunoSEQ 96-well plate. The paper's processing steps were these. The immunoSEQ output contained only junctional sequences without quality scores, so filtering could not match that applied to full-length reads. To assign V/J genes and CDR3, sequences were annotated against IMGT germline references using PyIR, a Python wrapper for IgBLAST v1.9. Reads with weak V/J assignments (E-value above 1e-6), missing CDR3, stop codons, out-of-frame junctions, or ambiguous translated residues were removed. V3J clonotypes were defined by identical inferred V gene, J gene, and CDR3 amino acid sequence. The percentage overlap between two repertoires was calculated by dividing the number of shared unique clonotypes by the size of the smaller repertoire. Repertoire richness was assessed with RTK rarefaction, the Chao1 estimator, and Recon v2.1 estimates of unobserved clonotypes. TCRdb's version of the immuneACCESS table is confined to in-frame rearrangements and falls short of the full clone set. An unresolved V gene accounts for under half of the shortfall where checked; the remainder is of unknown origin. That table gives V, J and clone size, and the DNA gave D and trimming. Present in this sample are about half a million clones, roughly 80% of which were seen just once. The top ten constitute about 13% of the sample.

The cysteine opens and the phenylalanine closes a CDR3 of 15 amino acids. Kept here is only the CDR3 DNA, which spans 45 bases and is read in frame from base 1. CDR1 and CDR2 were assigned from the germline V gene as WSHSY and SAAADI. For this chain, trimming is 4 bases at the V end and 3 bases at the J end, and the number of junction bases without a gene match is 2. This clone was picked up one time. Its antigen remains unidentified. No qualities accompany the bases; no much larger clone lies one base away. The donors were healthy, HIV-negative adults who had no recently reported acute infections or vaccinations. Every donor was a Caucasian adult living in Nashville, Tennessee, USA. For unsorted samples, some 90 million PBMCs were counted and genomic DNA was extracted with the QIAamp DNA Blood Mini kit. After blood collection by leukapheresis, PBMCs were isolated using Ficoll-Histopaque density gradient centrifugation and then cryopreserved in the vapor phase of liquid nitrogen.

This sequence originates from a woman between 35 and 50 years old in good health. Some clones in this sample may be carry-over from other donors' samples. Here the chain combines TRBV10-2 and TRBJ2-1, with 11 central nucleotides matching TRBD2. The sample comprised PBMCs. The CDR3 protein is CASSVGTSGYNEQFF. The DNA sequence reads TGCGCCAGCAGTGTAGGGACTAGCGGCTACAATGAGCAGTTCTTC.